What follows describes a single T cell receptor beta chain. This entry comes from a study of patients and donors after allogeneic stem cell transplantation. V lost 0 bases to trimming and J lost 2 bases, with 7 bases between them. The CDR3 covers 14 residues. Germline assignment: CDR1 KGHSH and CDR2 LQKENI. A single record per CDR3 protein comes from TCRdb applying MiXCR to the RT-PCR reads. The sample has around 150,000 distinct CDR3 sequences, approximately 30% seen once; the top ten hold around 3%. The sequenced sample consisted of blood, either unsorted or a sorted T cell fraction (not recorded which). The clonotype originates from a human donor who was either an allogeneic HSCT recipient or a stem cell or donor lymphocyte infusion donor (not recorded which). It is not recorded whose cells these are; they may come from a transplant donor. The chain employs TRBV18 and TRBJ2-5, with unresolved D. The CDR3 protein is CASSPPSDQETQYF. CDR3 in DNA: TGTGCCAGCTCACCACCCTCTGATCAAGAGACCCAGTACTTC.